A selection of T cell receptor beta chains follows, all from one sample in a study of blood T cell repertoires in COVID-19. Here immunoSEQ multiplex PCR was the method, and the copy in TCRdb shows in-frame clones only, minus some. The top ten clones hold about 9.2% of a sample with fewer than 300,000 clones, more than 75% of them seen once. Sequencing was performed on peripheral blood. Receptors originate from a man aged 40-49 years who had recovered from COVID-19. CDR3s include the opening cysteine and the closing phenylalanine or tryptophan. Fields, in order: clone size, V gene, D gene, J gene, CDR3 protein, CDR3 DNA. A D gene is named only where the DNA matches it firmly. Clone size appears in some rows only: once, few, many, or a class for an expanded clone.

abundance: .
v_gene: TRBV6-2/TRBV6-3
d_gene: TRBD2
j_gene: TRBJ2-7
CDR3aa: CASSTLGLAGGDYEQYF
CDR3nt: TGTGCCAGCAGCACCCTGGGACTAGCGGGGGGAGACTACGAGCAGTACTTC

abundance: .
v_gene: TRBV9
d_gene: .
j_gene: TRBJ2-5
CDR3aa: CASSSAGTPKETQYF
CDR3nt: TGTGCCAGCAGCTCCGCCGGGACACCAAAAGAGACCCAGTACTTC

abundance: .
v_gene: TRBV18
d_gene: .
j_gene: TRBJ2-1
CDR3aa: CASSPRGNNEQFF
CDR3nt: TGTGCCAGCTCACCGCGAGGGAACAATGAGCAGTTCTTC

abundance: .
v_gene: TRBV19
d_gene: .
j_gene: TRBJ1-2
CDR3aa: CASNKNEGAYGYTF
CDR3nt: TGTGCCAGTAACAAAAATGAGGGAGCCTATGGCTACACCTTC

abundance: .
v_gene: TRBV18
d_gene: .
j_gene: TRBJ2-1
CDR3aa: CASSPVRDSYNEQFF
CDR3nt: TGTGCCAGCTCACCGGTCCGGGATTCCTACAATGAGCAGTTCTTC

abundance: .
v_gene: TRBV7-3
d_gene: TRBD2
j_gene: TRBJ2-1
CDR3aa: CASSSGLAGTNEQFF
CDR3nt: TGTGCCAGCAGCTCCGGGCTAGCGGGAACCAATGAGCAGTTCTTC

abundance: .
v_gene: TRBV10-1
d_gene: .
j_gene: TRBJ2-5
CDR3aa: CASSESGHNQETQYF
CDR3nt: TGCGCCAGCAGTGAGTCCGGACATAATCAAGAGACCCAGTACTTC

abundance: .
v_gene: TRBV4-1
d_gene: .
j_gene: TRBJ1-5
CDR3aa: CASSQLTGLNQPQHF
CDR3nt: TGCGCCAGCAGCCAACTTACAGGGTTGAATCAGCCCCAGCATTTT

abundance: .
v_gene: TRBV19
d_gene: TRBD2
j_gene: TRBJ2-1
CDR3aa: CASRTSGGRYNEQFF
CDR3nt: TGTGCCAGTAGAACTAGCGGGGGTAGGTACAATGAGCAGTTCTTC

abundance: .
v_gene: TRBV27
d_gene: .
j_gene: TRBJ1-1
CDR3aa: CASISSQGMNTEAFF
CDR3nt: TGTGCCAGCATCAGCTCCCAGGGCATGAACACTGAAGCTTTCTTT

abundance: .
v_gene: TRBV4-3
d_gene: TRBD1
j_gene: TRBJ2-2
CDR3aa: CASSPGQGLTGELFF
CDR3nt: TGCGCCAGCAGCCCAGGACAGGGGCTTACCGGGGAGCTGTTTTTT

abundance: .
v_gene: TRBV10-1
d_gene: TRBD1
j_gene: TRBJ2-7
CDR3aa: CASKWGLRGTYEQYF
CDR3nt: TGCGCCAGCAAGTGGGGCCTCAGGGGGACCTACGAGCAGTACTTC

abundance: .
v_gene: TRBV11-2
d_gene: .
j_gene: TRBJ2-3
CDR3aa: CASSLLVIGSTDTQYF
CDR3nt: TGTGCCAGCAGCTTACTTGTGATCGGGAGCACAGATACGCAGTATTTT

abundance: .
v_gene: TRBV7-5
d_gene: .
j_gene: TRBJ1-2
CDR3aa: CARSFEVHYGYTF
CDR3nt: TGTGCCAGAAGCTTTGAGGTGCACTATGGCTACACCTTC

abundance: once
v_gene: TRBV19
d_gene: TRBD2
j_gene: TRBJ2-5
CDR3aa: CASSIIGLAGGQETQYF
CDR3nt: TGTGCCAGTAGTATCATCGGACTAGCGGGGGGTCAAGAGACCCAGTACTTC

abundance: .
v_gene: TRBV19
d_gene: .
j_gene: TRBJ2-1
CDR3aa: CASSMYGGPNEQFF
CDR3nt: TGTGCCAGTAGTATGTATGGAGGACCCAATGAGCAGTTCTTC

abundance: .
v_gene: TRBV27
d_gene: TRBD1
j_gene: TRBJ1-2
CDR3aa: CASSPRTGGSYGYTF
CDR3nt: TGTGCCAGCAGTCCGCGGACAGGGGGTTCCTATGGCTACACCTTC

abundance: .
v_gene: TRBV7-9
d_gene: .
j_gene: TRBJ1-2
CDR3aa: CASSPSGPSKNGYTF
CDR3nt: TGTGCCAGCAGCCCATCTGGCCCTTCCAAGAATGGCTACACCTTC

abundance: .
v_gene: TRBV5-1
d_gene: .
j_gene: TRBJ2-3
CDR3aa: CASSSPGQRADTQYF
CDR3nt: TGCGCCAGCAGCTCCCCGGGACAGCGGGCAGATACGCAGTATTTT

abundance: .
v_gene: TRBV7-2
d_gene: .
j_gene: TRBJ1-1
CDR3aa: CASSLVTGDTEAFF
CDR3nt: TGTGCCAGCAGCTTAGTGACAGGAGACACTGAAGCTTTCTTT

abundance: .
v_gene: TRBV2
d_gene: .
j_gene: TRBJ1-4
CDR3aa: CASSEAPTGKIGEKLFF
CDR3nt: TGTGCCAGCAGTGAAGCCCCCACCGGGAAGATCGGCGAAAAACTGTTTTTT

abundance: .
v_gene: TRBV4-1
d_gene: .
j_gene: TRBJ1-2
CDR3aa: CASSQPGKNYGYTF
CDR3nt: TGCGCCAGCAGCCAACCAGGGAAGAACTATGGCTACACCTTC

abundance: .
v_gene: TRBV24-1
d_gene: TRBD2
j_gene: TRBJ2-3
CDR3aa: CATSDFWLAGSTDTQYF
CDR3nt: TGTGCCACCAGTGATTTTTGGCTAGCGGGGTCCACAGATACGCAGTATTTT

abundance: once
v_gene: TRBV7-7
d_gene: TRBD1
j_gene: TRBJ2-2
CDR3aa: CASSEGDRGPTGELFF
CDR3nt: TGTGCCAGCAGCGAAGGAGACAGGGGGCCCACCGGGGAGCTGTTTTTT

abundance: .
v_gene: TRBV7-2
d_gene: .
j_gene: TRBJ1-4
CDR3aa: CASRMGGMDEKLFF
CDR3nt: TGTGCCAGCAGAATGGGAGGAATGGATGAAAAACTGTTTTTT

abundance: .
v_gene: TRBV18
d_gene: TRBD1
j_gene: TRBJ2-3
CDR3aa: CASLGTGNTDTQYF
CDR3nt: TGTGCCAGCCTCGGGACAGGGAACACAGATACGCAGTATTTT